This passage covers 6 T cell receptor beta chains from one sample sequenced in a study of blood T cell repertoires in COVID-19. The table came from immunoSEQ multiplex PCR; TCRdb's copy has only in-frame clones and leaves some out. Of roughly 300,000 clones in the sample, 80% to 90% are singletons; the top ten hold around 8%. The sequenced sample consisted of peripheral blood. These receptors were taken from a woman in her forties or fifties who had recovered from COVID-19.

This chain joins TRBV20-1 and TRBJ2-2; 7 bases are shared with TRBD1. Germline V gives CDR1 DFQATT, CDR2 SNEGSKA (reference sequence). V trimming: 3 bases; J trimming: 4 bases; junction bases outside the gene matches: 5. This CDR3 is 14 amino acids long. CDR3 nucleotide sequence: TGCAGTGCTAGTCACAGGGGATCCACCGGGGAGCTGTTTTTT. Translating it yields CSASHRGSTGELFF.

This chain joins TRBV27 and TRBJ2-1; TRBD2 aligns across 15 bases. Germline loops: CDR1 MNHEY, CDR2 SMNVEV (reference sequence). This CDR3 comprises 17 residues. With V trimmed by 6 bases and J by 2 bases, 5 bases remained unmatched. This chain's CDR3 is CASRWTSGREPYNEQFF. The DNA of the CDR3 is TGTGCCAGCAGGTGGACTAGCGGGAGGGAACCCTACAATGAGCAGTTCTTC.

The gene calls are TRBV5-6 and TRBJ1-5; 8 bases are a match to TRBD1. The CDR3 consists of 15 residues. The germline V gene has CDR1 SGHDT and CDR2 YYEEEE. V lost 0 bases, J lost 4 bases, and 3 bases stayed unmatched. In nucleotides, the CDR3 is TGTGCCAGCAGCTTGGGACAGGGGCTGAATCAGCCCCAGCATTTT. Its protein is CASSLGQGLNQPQHF.

The table lists this clone with a count of one. The rearrangement links TRBV11-2 to TRBJ2-1; the match to TRBD2 covers 7 bases. The CDR3 covers 15 residues. Losses at the gene ends were 3 bases for V and 8 bases for J; bases not matched to a gene: 10. Looked up from germline, CDR1 is SGHAT and CDR2 is FQNNGV. CDR3 bases: TGTGCCAGCAGCTTCCTGGTTTCGGGAGGAGATGAGCAGTTCTTC. This encodes CASSFLVSGGDEQFF. The full variable domain, completed using reference TRBV11-2 and TRBJ2-1, is EAGVAQSPRYKIIEKRQSVAFWCNPISGHATLYWYQQILGQGPKLLIQFQNNGVVDDSQLPKDRFSAERLKGVDSTLKIQPAKLEDSAVYLCASSFLVSGGDEQFFGPGTRLTVL.

This chain connects TRBV19 to TRBJ2-3; no reliable D call. Germline assignment: CDR1 LNHDA and CDR2 SQIVND (reference sequence). The V end was cut by 3 bases, the J end by 5 bases, with 9 bases between. The CDR3 totals 13 residues. The CDR3: CASSIGTGDTQYF. CDR3 nucleotide sequence: TGTGCCAGTAGTATTGGTACGGGAGATACGCAGTATTTT.

This chain connects TRBV7-2 to TRBJ2-7; the D gene is possibly TRBD2 (5 bases). Trimming pared 5 bases from V and 6 bases from J, leaving 17 bases between. Germline CDR1 SGHTA, CDR2 FQGNSA. There are 14 residues in the CDR3. The CDR3 region is CASSPGPTRSEQYF. The CDR3 bases are TGTGCCAGCAGCCCTGGCCCTACTAGATCCGAGCAGTACTTC. Based on the CDR3 plus reference TRBV7-2 and TRBJ2-7, the full variable domain is GAGVSQSPSNKVTEKGKDVELRCDPISGHTALYWYRQSLGQGLEFLIYFQGNSAPDKSGLPSDRFSAERTGGSVSTLTIQRTQQEDSAVYLCASSPGPTRSEQYFGPGTRLTVT.